This T cell receptor beta chain came from a study of T cell repertoires in cytomegalovirus infection (dated by TCRdb to 2018 to 2020). Background on the whole study: Alongside well-studied HLA-B-restricted epitopes, the peptide stimulations were aimed at recently identified HLA-C-restricted CMV epitopes, whose presentation resists viral immunomodulation. Because public TCR beta signatures pointed to carriage of CMV infection together with the matching HLA type, the HLA type of each donor mattered for the analysis.

What the treatment or condition label conveys for this sample: in vitro stimulation with specific CMV peptide epitopes to enrich CMV-specific T cells. Turning to this clonotype: No cognate antigen has been identified for it. There are no base qualities to consult, and no much larger clone falls within one base.

CDR1 is given as KGHDR and CDR2 as SFDVKD, both from the germline V gene. There are 18 amino acids in the CDR3, from cysteine to phenylalanine inclusive. Solely the CDR3 DNA is kept, with 54 bases framed from the first base. Unmatched junction bases come to 9, with V trimmed by 5 bases and J by 1 base. TCRdb records Illumina HiSeq 1500 as the sequencer. TCRdb reworked the public reads: Q25 trimming with fastp, MiXCR clone assembly, productive beta chains retained. Each CDR3 protein gets just one entry, which takes the most common genes and DNA from the rows behind it. This sample holds 700,000 to 850,000 distinct CDR3 sequences; 30% to 35% were observed only once. The ten largest clones add up to roughly 12% of the sample. What the work shows at the level of the full study, not this receptor alone: The ex vivo response was dominated by HLA-C-restricted CMV-specific TCR beta clonotypes, which also provided the single most frequent clonotype in two of eight donors. In both this cohort and an independent roughly 360-donor cohort, the cumulative frequency of public TCR beta family members distinguished carriers of CMV infection plus the relevant HLA type.

The sequence links TRBV24-1 to TRBJ2-2; 10 bases in the junction line up with TRBD1. Sequencing was performed on cultured CD8+ T cells from PBMCs, taken from culture after CMV antigen stimulation. The source is a human donor in good health (CMV status not recorded). Some clones in this sample may be carry-over from other donors' samples. The CDR3 reads as follows: CATSVPGQGFWNTGELFF. The DNA sequence is as follows: TGTGCCACCAGTGTACCGGGACAGGGGTTTTGGAACACCGGGGAGCTGTTTTTT.